Listed below are T cell receptor beta chains from one sample, sequenced in a study of human thymus T cells. Clones were sequenced by immunoSEQ multiplex PCR, and TCRdb holds only the in-frame ones, with some missing. The sample has roughly 120,000 clones; around 94% are singletons. The source material was thymus tissue. The receptors derive from a boy under three years old with a congenital heart defect but otherwise immunologically healthy. CDR3s include the opening cysteine and the closing phenylalanine or tryptophan. The D gene is left open where the match is weak. The size entry is marked missing in some rows and otherwise reads once, few, many or a size class.

CATSRGLRTGPTGELFF	TGTGCCACCAGCAGAGGTCTTCGCACAGGGCCGACCGGGGAGCTGTTTTTT	NA	TRBJ2-2	TRBV15	NA
CASSLLRPNEKLFF	TGTGCCAGCAGTTTACTCCGACCAAATGAAAAACTGTTTTTT	NA	TRBJ1-4	TRBV28	NA
CASSFYDVPGELFF	TGTGCCAGCAGCTTCTACGACGTTCCCGGGGAGCTGTTTTTT	NA	TRBJ2-2	TRBV5-6	NA
CAISPSRQTSGNQPQHF	TGTGCCATCAGTCCTTCCCGTCAAACTAGTGGCAATCAGCCCCAGCATTTT	NA	TRBJ1-5	TRBV10-3	NA
CASSKGLNEQFF	TGTGCCAGCAGTAAAGGACTGAATGAGCAGTTCTTC	NA	TRBJ2-1	TRBV6-5	NA
CASGTGWANEKLFF	TGCGCCAGCGGTACAGGGTGGGCTAATGAAAAACTGTTTTTT	NA	TRBJ1-4	TRBV5-1	NA
CASRVGHSNQPQHF	TGTGCCAGCCGGGTAGGCCACAGCAATCAGCCCCAGCATTTT	NA	TRBJ1-5	TRBV2	NA
CASSSIIDGHQETQYF	TGTGCCAGCAGCTCGATAATAGACGGCCACCAAGAGACCCAGTACTTC	NA	TRBJ2-5	TRBV5-4	once
CASSEGGDRSHQETQYF	TGTGCCAGCAGTGAAGGGGGGGACAGGTCTCACCAAGAGACCCAGTACTTC	TRBD1	TRBJ2-5	TRBV6-1	NA
CASSQDPQGAGSSSYNSPLHF	TGCGCCAGCAGCCAAGATCCCCAAGGCGCGGGGTCAAGCTCCTATAATTCACCCCTCCACTTT	NA	TRBJ1-6	TRBV4-3	NA
CASSSRDRQTDTQYF	TGTGCCAGCAGCTCCCGGGACAGGCAAACAGATACGCAGTATTTT	TRBD1	TRBJ2-3	TRBV7-6	NA
CASSQGLTGDRHYGYTF	TGCGCCAGCAGCCAAGGACTCACCGGGGACAGACACTATGGCTACACCTTC	TRBD1	TRBJ1-2	TRBV4-3	NA
CASSSTGGWSNQPQHF	TGTGCCAGCAGTTCAACAGGGGGCTGGAGCAATCAGCCCCAGCATTTT	TRBD1	TRBJ1-5	TRBV28	NA
CASSHPRENYGYTF	TGTGCCAGCAGCCATCCGCGCGAAAACTATGGCTACACCTTC	NA	TRBJ1-2	TRBV4-2	NA
CASSRRTHSGTEAFF	TGTGCCAGCAGTCGAAGAACCCACAGCGGCACTGAAGCTTTCTTT	NA	TRBJ1-1	TRBV6-5	NA
CASSAFRGWDQPQHF	TGCGCCAGCAGCGCCTTCAGGGGCTGGGATCAGCCCCAGCATTTT	NA	TRBJ1-5	TRBV5-1	NA
CASSYSQGPYTEAFF	TGTGCCAGCAGTTACTCACAGGGGCCTTACACTGAAGCTTTCTTT	TRBD1	TRBJ1-1	TRBV6-5	NA
CASSLRGMNTEAFF	TGTGCCAGCAGTTTAAGGGGAATGAACACTGAAGCTTTCTTT	NA	TRBJ1-1	TRBV28	NA
CASSLRRGANSPLHF	TGTGCCAGCAGCTTGAGGAGAGGGGCGAATTCACCCCTCCACTTT	NA	TRBJ1-6	TRBV5-5	once
CATSRVIQGRRLYKLFF	TGTGCCACCAGCAGAGTCATACAGGGACGTCGGTTATATAAACTGTTTTTT	NA	TRBJ1-4	TRBV15	NA
CASSLSGGRRDEQFF	TGTGCCAGCAGTTTAAGTGGGGGCCGGAGGGATGAGCAGTTCTTC	NA	TRBJ2-1	TRBV27	NA
CASSQELPPKTQYF	TGCGCCAGCAGCCAAGAGTTGCCTCCGAAGACCCAGTACTTC	NA	TRBJ2-5	TRBV4-3	NA
CASRKSDRNYGYTF	TGTGCCAGCAGAAAAAGCGACAGGAACTATGGCTACACCTTC	NA	TRBJ1-2	TRBV7-7	once
CASSPRFLGNTDTQYF	TGTGCCAGCTCACCACGATTCTTGGGGAACACAGATACGCAGTATTTT	NA	TRBJ2-3	TRBV18	NA
CASSHKEGGGRNEQFF	TGCGCCAGCAGCCACAAAGAAGGCGGGGGTAGAAATGAGCAGTTCTTC	TRBD2	TRBJ2-1	TRBV4-1	NA
CAWSYTGYSNQPQHF	TGTGCCTGGAGTTACACAGGGTATAGCAATCAGCCCCAGCATTTT	NA	TRBJ1-5	TRBV30	NA
CASSVVTSGGSDTQYF	TGTGCCAGCAGCGTAGTGACTAGCGGGGGGTCAGATACGCAGTATTTT	TRBD2	TRBJ2-3	TRBV9	NA
CASSLVHINTEAFF	TGTGCCAGCAGCTTAGTCCACATCAACACTGAAGCTTTCTTT	NA	TRBJ1-1	TRBV7-9	few
CASISGICYGYTF	TGTGCCAGCATTTCGGGGATATGCTATGGCTACACCTTC	NA	TRBJ1-2	TRBV27	NA
CASGSTTGTSGNTIYF	TGTGCTAGTGGTTCAACGACAGGGACCTCTGGAAACACCATATATTTT	TRBD1	TRBJ1-3	TRBV12-5	NA
CASSSGTPRVNEKLFF	TGTGCCAGCAGCTCCGGCACGCCGAGGGTCAATGAAAAACTGTTTTTT	NA	TRBJ1-4	TRBV7-6	NA
CASSLLTGSHEQYF	TGTGCCAGCAGTTTACTAACAGGGTCCCACGAGCAGTACTTC	NA	TRBJ2-7	TRBV27	NA
CASSQALHTSPESPLHF	TGCGCCAGCAGCCAAGCACTGCACACAAGTCCGGAATCACCCCTCCACTTT	NA	TRBJ1-6	TRBV4-1	NA
CASRPPFGQWNQPQHF	TGTGCCAGCAGACCGCCTTTTGGACAGTGGAATCAGCCCCAGCATTTT	NA	TRBJ1-5	TRBV27	NA
CASSQEQGAGDTEAFF	TGCGCCAGCAGCCAAGAGCAGGGGGCAGGGGACACTGAAGCTTTCTTT	TRBD1	TRBJ1-1	TRBV4-3	NA
CASSRNLGGGETQYF	TGTGCCAGCAGCCGGAACTTAGGGGGGGGAGAGACCCAGTACTTC	NA	TRBJ2-5	TRBV5-8	NA
CASSLQGKNTEAFF	TGTGCCAGCAGTTTACAGGGGAAGAACACTGAAGCTTTCTTT	NA	TRBJ1-1	TRBV27	NA
CASSQKVTLSGNTIYF	TGTGCCAGCAGCCAGAAGGTCACCTTGTCAGGAAACACCATATATTTT	NA	TRBJ1-3	TRBV4-2	NA
CAISRTGQDGYTF	TGTGCCATCAGTCGAACAGGTCAGGACGGCTACACCTTC	NA	TRBJ1-2	TRBV10-3	NA
CASSPNPGLALGVGKTQYF	TGTGCCAGCAGCCCCAATCCGGGACTAGCTTTGGGGGTTGGGAAGACCCAGTACTTC	TRBD2	TRBJ2-5	TRBV7-8	NA